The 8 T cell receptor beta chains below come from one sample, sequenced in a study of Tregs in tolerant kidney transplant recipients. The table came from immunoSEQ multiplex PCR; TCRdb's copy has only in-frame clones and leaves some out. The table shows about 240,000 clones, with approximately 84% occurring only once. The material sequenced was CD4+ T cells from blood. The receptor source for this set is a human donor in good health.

CDR3 bases: TGTGCCAGCAGCTTCTCTGGGAACTCTGGAAACACCATATATTTT. Translation gives CASSFSGNSGNTIYF. The chain employs TRBV7-8 and TRBJ1-3; D is undetermined. CDR1 is SGHVS and CDR2 is FQNEAQ in the germline V gene. The V end lost 3 bases, the J end lost 0 bases, and 9 bases lay between the germline ends. CDR3 length equals 15 residues.

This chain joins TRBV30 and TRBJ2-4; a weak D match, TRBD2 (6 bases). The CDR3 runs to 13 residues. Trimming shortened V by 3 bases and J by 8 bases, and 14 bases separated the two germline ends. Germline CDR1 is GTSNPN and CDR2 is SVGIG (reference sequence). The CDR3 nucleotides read TGTGCCTGGAGAGGACTATCGAGGGACATTCAGTACTTC. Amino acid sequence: CAWRGLSRDIQYF.

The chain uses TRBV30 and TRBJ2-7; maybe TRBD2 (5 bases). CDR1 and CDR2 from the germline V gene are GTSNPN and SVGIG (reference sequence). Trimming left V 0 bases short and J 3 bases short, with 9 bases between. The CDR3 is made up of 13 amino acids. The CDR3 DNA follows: TGTGCCTGGAGTGTACAGAGGGTCTACGAGCAGTACTTC. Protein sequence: CAWSVQRVYEQYF.

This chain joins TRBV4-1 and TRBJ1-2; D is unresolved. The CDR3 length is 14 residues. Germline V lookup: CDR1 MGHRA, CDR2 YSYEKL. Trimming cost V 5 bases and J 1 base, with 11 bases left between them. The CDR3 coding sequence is TGCGCCAGCAGCAAACTGACGGATAACTATGGCTACACCTTC. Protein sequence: CASSKLTDNYGYTF.

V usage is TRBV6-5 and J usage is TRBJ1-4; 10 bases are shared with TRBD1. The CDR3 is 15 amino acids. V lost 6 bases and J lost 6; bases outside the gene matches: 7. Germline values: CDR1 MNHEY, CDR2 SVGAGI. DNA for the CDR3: TGTGCCAGCAGACGGACTGGGACAGGGGATGAAAAACTGTTTTTT. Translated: CASRRTGTGDEKLFF.

DNA for the CDR3: TGTGCCTGGAGTGTACAAGCGGGGGGGACCCAGTACTTC. Protein sequence: CAWSVQAGGTQYF. The chain links TRBV30 to TRBJ2-5, with 9 bases matching TRBD2. Germline V gene data show CDR1 as GTSNPN and CDR2 as SVGIG (reference sequence). CDR3 length: 13 amino acids. With V trimmed by 0 bases and J by 7 bases, 3 bases remained unmatched.

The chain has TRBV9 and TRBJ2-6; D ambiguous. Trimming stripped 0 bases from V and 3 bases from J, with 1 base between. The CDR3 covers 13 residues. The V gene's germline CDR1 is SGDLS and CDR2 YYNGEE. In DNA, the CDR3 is TGTGCCAGCAGCGTAGTTGGGGCCAACGTCCTGACTTTC. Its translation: CASSVVGANVLTF.

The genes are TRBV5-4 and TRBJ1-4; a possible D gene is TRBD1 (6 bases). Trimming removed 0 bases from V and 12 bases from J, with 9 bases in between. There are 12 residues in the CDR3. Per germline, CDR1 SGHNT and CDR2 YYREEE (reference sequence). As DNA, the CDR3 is TGTGCCAGCAGCTTGGAGGGGGTAGAACTGTTTTTT. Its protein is CASSLEGVELFF.